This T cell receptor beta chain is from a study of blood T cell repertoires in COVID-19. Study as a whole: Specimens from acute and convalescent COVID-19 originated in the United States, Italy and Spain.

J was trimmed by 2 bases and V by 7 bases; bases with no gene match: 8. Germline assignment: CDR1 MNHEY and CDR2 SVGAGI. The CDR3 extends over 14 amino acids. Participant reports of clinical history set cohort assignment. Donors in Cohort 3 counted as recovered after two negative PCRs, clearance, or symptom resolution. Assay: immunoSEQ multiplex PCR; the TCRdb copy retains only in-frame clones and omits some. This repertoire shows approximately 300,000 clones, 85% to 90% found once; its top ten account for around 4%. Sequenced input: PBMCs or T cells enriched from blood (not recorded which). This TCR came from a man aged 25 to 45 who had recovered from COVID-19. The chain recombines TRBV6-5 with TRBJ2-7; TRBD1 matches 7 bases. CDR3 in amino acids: CASTSATGTYEQYF. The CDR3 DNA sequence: TGTGCCAGCACCTCCGCGACAGGGACCTACGAGCAGTACTTC.